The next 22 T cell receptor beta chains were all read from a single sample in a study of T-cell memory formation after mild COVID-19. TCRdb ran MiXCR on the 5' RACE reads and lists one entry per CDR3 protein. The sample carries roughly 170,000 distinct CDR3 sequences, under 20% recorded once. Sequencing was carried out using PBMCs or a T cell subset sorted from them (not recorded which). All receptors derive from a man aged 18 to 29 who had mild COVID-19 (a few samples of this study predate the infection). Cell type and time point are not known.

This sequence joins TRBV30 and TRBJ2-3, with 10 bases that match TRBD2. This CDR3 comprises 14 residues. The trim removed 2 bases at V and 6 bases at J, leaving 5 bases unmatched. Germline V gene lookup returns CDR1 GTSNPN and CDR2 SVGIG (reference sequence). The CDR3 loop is CAWSSGGAEDTQYF. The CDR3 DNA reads TGTGCCTGGAGTAGCGGGGGGGCAGAGGATACGCAGTATTTT. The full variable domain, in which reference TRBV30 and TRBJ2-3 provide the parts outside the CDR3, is SQTIHQWPATLVQPVGSPLSLECTVEGTSNPNLYWYRQAAGRGLQLLFYSVGIGQISSEVPQNLSASRPQDRQFILSSKKLLLSDSGFYLCAWSSGGAEDTQYFGPGTRLTVL.

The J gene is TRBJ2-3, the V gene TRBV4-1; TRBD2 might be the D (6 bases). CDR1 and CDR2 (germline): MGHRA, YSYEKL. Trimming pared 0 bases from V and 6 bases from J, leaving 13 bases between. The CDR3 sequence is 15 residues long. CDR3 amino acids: CASSQEGPSADTQYF. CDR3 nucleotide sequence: TGCGCCAGCAGCCAAGAGGGACCTAGCGCGGATACGCAGTATTTT.

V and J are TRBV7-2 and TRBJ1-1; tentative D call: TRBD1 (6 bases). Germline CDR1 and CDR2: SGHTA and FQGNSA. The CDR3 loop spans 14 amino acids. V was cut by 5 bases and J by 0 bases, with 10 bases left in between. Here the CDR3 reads CASSQDRLNTEAFF. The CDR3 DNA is TGTGCCAGCAGCCAGGACAGATTGAACACTGAAGCTTTCTTT.

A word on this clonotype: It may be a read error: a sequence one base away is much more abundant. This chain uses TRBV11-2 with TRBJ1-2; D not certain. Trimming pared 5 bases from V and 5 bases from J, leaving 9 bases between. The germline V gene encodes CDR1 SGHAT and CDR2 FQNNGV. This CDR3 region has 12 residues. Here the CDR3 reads CASSLDPYGYTF. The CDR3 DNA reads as TGTGCCAGCAGCCTGGACCCTTATGGCTACACCTTC.

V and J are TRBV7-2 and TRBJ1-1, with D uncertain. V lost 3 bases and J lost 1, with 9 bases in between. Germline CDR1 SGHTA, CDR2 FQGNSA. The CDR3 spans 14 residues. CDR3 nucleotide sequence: TGTGCCAGCAGCTTCCAGGCAGGGAACACTGAAGCTTTCTTT. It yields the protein CASSFQAGNTEAFF.

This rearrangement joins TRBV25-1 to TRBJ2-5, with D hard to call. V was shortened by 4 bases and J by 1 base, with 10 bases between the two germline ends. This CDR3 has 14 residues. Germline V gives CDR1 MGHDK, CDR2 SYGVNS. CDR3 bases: TGTGCCAGCAGTGCCGACGGTGGCCAAGAGACCCAGTACTTC. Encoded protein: CASSADGGQETQYF.

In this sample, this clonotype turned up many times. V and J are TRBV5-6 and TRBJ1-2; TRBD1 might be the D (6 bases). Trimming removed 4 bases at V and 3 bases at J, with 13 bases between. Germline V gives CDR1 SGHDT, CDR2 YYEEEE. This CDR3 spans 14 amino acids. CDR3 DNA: TGTGCCAGCAGCCGGGGACACTTAGACTATGGCTACACCTTC. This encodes CASSRGHLDYGYTF.

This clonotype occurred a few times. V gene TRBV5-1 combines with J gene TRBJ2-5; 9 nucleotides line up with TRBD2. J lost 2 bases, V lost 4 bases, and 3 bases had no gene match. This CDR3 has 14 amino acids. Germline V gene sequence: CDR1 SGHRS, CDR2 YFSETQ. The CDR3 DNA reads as TGCGCCAGCAGCGCGGCGGGGGGGCAAGAGACCCAGTACTTC. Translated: CASSAAGGQETQYF.

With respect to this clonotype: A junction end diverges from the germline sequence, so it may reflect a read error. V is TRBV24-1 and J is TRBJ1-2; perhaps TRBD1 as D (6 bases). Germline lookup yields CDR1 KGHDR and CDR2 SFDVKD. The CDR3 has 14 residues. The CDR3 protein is CATSSPGQPYVYTF. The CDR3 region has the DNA TGTGCCACCAGCTCACCGGGACAACCCTATGTCTACACCTTC.

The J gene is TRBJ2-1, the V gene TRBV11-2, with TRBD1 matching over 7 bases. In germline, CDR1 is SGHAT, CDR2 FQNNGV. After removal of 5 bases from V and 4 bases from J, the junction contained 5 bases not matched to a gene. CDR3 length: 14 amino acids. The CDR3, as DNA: TGTGCCAGCAGCATGCCGGGACAGTACAATGAGCAGTTCTTC. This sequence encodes CASSMPGQYNEQFF.

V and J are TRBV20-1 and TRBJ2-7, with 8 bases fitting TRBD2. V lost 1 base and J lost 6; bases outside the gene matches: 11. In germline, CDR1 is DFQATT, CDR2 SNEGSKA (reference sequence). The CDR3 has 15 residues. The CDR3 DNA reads TGCAGTGCTAGAGCAGGCGGGGGGAACCGGGGCGAGCAGTACTTC. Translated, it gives CSARAGGGNRGEQYF.

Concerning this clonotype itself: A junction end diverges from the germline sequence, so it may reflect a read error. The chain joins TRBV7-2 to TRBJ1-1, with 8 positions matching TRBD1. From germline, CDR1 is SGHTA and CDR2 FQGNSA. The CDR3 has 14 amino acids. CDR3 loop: CASSPGQVKTEAFF. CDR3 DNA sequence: TGTGCCAGCAGCCCGGGACAGGTGAAGACTGAAGCTTTCTTT.

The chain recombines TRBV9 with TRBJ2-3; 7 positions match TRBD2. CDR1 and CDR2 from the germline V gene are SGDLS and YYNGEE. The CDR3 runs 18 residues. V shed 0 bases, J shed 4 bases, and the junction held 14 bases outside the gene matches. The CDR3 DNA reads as TGTGCCAGCAGCGTAGGACCCGGGACTATCGTGGCGGCAGATACGCAGTATTTT. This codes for CASSVGPGTIVAADTQYF.

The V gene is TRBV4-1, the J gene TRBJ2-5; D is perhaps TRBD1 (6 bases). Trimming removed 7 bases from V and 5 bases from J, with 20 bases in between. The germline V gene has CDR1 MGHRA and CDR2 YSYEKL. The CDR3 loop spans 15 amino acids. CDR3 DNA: TGCGCCAGCATGGGGCTGGGGGCGCGTCCGGAGACCCAGTACTTC. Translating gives CASMGLGARPETQYF.

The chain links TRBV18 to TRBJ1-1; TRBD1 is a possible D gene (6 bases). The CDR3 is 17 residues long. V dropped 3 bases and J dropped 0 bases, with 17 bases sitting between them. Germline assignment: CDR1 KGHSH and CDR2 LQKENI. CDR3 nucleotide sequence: TGTGCCAGCTCACCTCCCCCGGGGAGGGGGGTGAACACTGAAGCTTTCTTT. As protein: CASSPPPGRGVNTEAFF.

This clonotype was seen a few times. The CDR3 is CASTSTSGGRSQYF. As DNA, the CDR3 is TGTGCCAGCACGTCGACTAGCGGGGGGAGATCCCAGTACTTC. The V and J genes are TRBV6-2 or TRBV6-3 and TRBJ2-5, with 13 bases fitting TRBD2. CDR3 length: 14 amino acids. V shed 7 bases, J shed 9 bases, and the junction held 8 bases outside the gene matches. CDR1 is MNHEY, CDR2 SVGEGT, per germline.

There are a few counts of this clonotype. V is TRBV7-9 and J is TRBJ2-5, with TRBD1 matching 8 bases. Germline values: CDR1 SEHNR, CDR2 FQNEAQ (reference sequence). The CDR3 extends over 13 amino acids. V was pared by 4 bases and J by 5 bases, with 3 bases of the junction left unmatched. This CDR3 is CASSYTGGETQYF. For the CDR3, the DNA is TGTGCCAGCAGCTACACAGGGGGGGAGACCCAGTACTTC.

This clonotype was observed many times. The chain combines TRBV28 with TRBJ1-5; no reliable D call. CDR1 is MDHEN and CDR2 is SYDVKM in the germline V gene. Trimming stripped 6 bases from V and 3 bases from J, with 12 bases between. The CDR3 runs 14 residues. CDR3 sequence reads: CASSERRINQPQHF. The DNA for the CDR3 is TGTGCCAGCAGCGAAAGACGGATCAATCAGCCCCAGCATTTT.

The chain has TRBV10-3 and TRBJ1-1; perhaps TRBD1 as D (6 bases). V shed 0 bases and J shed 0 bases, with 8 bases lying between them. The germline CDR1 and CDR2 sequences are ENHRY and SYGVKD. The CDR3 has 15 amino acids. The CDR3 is CAISESGGVNTEAFF. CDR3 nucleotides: TGTGCCATCAGTGAGTCAGGGGGAGTGAACACTGAAGCTTTCTTT.

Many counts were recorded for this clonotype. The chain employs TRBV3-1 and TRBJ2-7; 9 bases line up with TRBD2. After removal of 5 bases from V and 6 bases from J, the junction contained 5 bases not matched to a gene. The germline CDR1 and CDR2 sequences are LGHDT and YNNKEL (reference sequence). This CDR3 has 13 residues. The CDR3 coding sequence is TGTGCCAGCAGCTTTAGCGGGGGACTCGAGCAGTACTTC. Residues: CASSFSGGLEQYF.

CDR3 nucleotides: TGTGCCAGCAGCTCTGCCGGGACAGCAAGGGAGCAGTACGTC. Amino acid sequence: CASSSAGTAREQYV. The chain has TRBV5-6 and TRBJ2-7; 7 positions agree with TRBD1. This CDR3 is built from 14 residues. Germline V gene data show CDR1 as SGHDT and CDR2 as YYEEEE. J lost 7 bases, V lost 3 bases, and 10 bases had no gene match.

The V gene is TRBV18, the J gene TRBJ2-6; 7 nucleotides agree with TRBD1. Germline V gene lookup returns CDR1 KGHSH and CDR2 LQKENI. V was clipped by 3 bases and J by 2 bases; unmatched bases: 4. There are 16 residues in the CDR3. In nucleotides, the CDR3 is TGTGCCAGCTCACCTCAGACAGGGACTGGGGCCAACGTCCTGACTTTC. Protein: CASSPQTGTGANVLTF. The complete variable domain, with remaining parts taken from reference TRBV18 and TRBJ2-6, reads NAGVMQNPRHLVRRRGQEARLRCSPMKGHSHVYWYRQLPEEGLKFMVYLQKENIIDESGMPKERFSAEFPKEGPSILRIQQVVRGDSAAYFCASSPQTGTGANVLTFGAGSRLTVL.